The rows below give T cell receptor beta chains drawn from one sample of a study of T cell repertoires in cytomegalovirus infection. These TCRs are of unknown antigen specificity. From the reads, TCRdb called clonotypes with MiXCR, one entry per CDR3 protein. There are about 110,000 distinct CDR3 sequences in the sample; about 28% occur only once, and about 81% lies in the top ten. This material consisted of CD8+ T cells from cultured PBMCs, taken from culture after CMV antigen stimulation. Receptors were obtained from a human donor in good health (CMV status not recorded). Some clones in this sample may be carry-over from other donors' samples. Each CDR3 is given with its conserved first and last residue. The order of the fields is V gene, J gene, CDR3 protein.

TRBV19,TRBJ2-1,CASSLILAGYYNEQFF
TRBV7-9,TRBJ2-3,CASSLIAGGSDTQYF
TRBV9,TRBJ1-1,CASSPPGQGLNTEAFF
TRBV4-1,TRBJ1-2,CASSQDEGPYGYTF
TRBV12-3/TRBV12-4,TRBJ1-1,CASSLIVWSDQNTEAFF
TRBV12-3/TRBV12-4,TRBJ2-3,CASSFGLDTQYF
TRBV12-3/TRBV12-4,TRBJ2-7,CASSLGRGNEQYF
TRBV12-3/TRBV12-4,TRBJ1-5,CASSFQGNQPQHF
TRBV28,TRBJ1-6,CASSLVAGLLGNSPLHF
TRBV6-5,TRBJ2-4,CAITTERMEPKNIQYF
TRBV7-3,TRBJ1-5,CASSWGLTGPGGNQPQHF
TRBV5-1,TRBJ2-5,CASSLLEQETQYF
TRBV2,TRBJ1-5,CASRDSGSNQPQHF
TRBV6-6,TRBJ2-7,CASSYGRGGYEQYF
TRBV7-3,TRBJ2-7,CASSAPGEQYF
TRBV12-3/TRBV12-4,TRBJ2-5,CASSPRLAGGEETQYF
TRBV12-3/TRBV12-4,TRBJ2-1,CASSLETSGGAYNEQFF
TRBV24-1,TRBJ2-1,CATSDSSGREQFF
TRBV6-8,TRBJ2-3,CASSRGGGDGTDTQYF
TRBV11-2,TRBJ2-1,CASSPGRPPAFNEQFF
TRBV5-5,TRBJ2-2,CASSLTGTGKSGELFF
TRBV27,TRBJ2-7,CASSLPGGLIDEQYF
TRBV11-2,TRBJ2-7,CASSFGGTGIGYEQYF
TRBV28,TRBJ2-1,CASSSHGRDYNEQFF
TRBV5-4,TRBJ2-2,CASSLGDAGELFF
TRBV6-1,TRBJ2-3,CASSSRGQHLGTDTQYF
TRBV19,TRBJ1-5,CASSIATVDSNQPQHF
TRBV7-2,TRBJ2-1,CASSLQGGAYNEQFF
TRBV28,TRBJ2-2,CASSRLSSDTGELFF
TRBV6-5,TRBJ2-1,CASTPGTSANNEQFF
TRBV11-3,TRBJ2-3,CASSLAGGGADTQYF
TRBV20-1,TRBJ2-7,CSAPGQGDYEQYF
TRBV9,TRBJ1-1,CASSVAQNYEAFF
TRBV4-1,TRBJ2-2,CASSLRDPANTGELFF
TRBV19,TRBJ2-7,CASSPVWGPNSYEQYF
TRBV7-3,TRBJ1-1,CASSLIGPSNTEAFF
TRBV7-2,TRBJ2-5,CASSPHRGRETQYF
TRBV6-8,TRBJ2-2,CASSYSKGAGELFF
TRBV6-8,TRBJ2-3,CASSSLTVAGTDTQYF
TRBV27,TRBJ2-3,CASSFLAGVDDTQYF
TRBV5-1,TRBJ1-2,CASSPTGDRGRGYTF
TRBV19,TRBJ2-7,CASSMFRAAGIGGEQYF
TRBV29-1,TRBJ1-2,CSVGASEGYTF
TRBV12-3/TRBV12-4,TRBJ1-2,CASSLGVGYTF
TRBV7-6,TRBJ2-3,CASSYLGSTDTQYF
TRBV7-9,TRBJ2-5,CASTGFGGQETQYF
TRBV20-1,TRBJ1-5,CSARTGRSNQPQHF
TRBV18,TRBJ2-2,CASSPRDSNTGELFF
TRBV28,TRBJ2-7,CASRATYEQYF
TRBV7-8,TRBJ1-3,CASSLAGTGFNSGNTIYF
TRBV11-2,TRBJ2-3,CASSRRIMGTTDTQYF